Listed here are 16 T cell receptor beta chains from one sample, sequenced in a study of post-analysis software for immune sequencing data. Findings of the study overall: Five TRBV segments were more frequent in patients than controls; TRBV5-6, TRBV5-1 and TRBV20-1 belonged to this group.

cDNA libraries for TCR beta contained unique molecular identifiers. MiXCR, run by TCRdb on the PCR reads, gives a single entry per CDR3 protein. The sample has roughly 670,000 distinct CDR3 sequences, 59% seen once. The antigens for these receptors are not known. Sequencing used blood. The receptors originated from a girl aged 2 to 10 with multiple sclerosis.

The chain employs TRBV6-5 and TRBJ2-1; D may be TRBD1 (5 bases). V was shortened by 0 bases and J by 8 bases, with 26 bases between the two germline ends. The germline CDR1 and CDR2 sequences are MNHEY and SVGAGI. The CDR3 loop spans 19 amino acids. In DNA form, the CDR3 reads TGTGCCAGCAGTTACTCCATCCCGGTGTATCAGGGAATGGGCTATGAGCAGTTCTTC. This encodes CASSYSIPVYQGMGYEQFF.

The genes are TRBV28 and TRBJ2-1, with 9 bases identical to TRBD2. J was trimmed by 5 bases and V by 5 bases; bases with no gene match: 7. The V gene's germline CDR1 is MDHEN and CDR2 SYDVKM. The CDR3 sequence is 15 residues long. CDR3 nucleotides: TGTGCCAGCAGTCCCGGACTAGCGAAGGACAATGAGCAGTTCTTC. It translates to CASSPGLAKDNEQFF. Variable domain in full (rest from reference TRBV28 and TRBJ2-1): DVKVTQSSRYLVKRTGEKVFLECVQDMDHENMFWYRQDPGLGLRLIYFSYDVKMKEKGDIPEGYSVSREKKERFSLILESASTNQTSMYLCASSPGLAKDNEQFFGPGTRLTVL.

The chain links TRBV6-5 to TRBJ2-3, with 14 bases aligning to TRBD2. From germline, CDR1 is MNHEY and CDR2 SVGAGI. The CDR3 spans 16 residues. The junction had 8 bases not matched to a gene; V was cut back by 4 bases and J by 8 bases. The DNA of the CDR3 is TGTGCCAGCAGTTCCGAGACTAGCGGGGGGGCCCGTACGCAGTATTTT. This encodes CASSSETSGGARTQYF.

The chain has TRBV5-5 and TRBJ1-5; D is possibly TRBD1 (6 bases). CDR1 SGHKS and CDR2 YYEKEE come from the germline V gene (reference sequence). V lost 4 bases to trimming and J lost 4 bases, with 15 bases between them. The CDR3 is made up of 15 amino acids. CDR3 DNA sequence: TGTGCCAGCAGCGGGGGGGCAGTGAGGAATCAGCCCCAGCATTTT. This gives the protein CASSGGAVRNQPQHF. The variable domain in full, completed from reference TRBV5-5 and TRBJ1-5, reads DAGVTQSPTHLIKTRGQQVTLRCSPISGHKSVSWYQQVLGQGPQFIFQYYEKEERGRGNFPDRFSARQFPNYSSELNVNALLLGDSALYLCASSGGAVRNQPQHFGDGTRLSIL.

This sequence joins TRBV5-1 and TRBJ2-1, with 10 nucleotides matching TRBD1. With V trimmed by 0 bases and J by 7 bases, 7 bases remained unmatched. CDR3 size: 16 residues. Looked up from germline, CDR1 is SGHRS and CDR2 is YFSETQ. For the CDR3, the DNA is TGCGCCAGCAGCTTGGTGGGGACAGGGGCGGGGAATGAGCAGTTCTTC. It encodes CASSLVGTGAGNEQFF.

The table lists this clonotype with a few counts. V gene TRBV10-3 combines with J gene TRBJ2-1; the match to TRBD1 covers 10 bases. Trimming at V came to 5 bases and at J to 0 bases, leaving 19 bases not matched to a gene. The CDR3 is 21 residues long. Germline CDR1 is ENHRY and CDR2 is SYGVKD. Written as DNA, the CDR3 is TGTGCCATCAGTACTTCGACATGGGGACAGGGGAAATTCAACTCCTACAATGAGCAGTTCTTC. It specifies CAISTSTWGQGKFNSYNEQFF.

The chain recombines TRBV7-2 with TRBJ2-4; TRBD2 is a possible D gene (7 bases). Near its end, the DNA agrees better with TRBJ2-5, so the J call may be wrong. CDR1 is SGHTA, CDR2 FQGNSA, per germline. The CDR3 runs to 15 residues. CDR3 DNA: TGTGCCAGCAGCTTAGAGGGGGGGGAGCAAGAGACCCAGTACTTC. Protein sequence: CASSLEGGEQETQYF.

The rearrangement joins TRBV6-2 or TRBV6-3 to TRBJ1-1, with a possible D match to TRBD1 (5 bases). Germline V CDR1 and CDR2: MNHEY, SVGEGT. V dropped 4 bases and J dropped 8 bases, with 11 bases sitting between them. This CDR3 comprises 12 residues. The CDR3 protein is CASSFTGEEAFF. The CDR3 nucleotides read TGTGCCAGCAGTTTTACGGGGGAAGAAGCTTTCTTT.

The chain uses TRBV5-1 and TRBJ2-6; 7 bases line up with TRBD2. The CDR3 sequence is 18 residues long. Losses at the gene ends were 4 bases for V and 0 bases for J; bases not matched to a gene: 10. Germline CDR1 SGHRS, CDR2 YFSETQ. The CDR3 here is CASSGSSGRASGANVLTF. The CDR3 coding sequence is TGCGCCAGCAGCGGTTCGTCAGGGAGGGCCTCTGGGGCCAACGTCCTGACTTTC.

CDR3 nucleotide sequence: TGTGCCAGCAGCGTAGCTTCCGCGGCGGGTGACATTCAGTACTTC. Translation: CASSVASAAGDIQYF. The chain uses TRBV9 and TRBJ2-4; TRBD2 might be the D (5 bases). This CDR3 spans 15 amino acids. The V end lost 0 bases, the J end lost 8 bases, and 15 bases lay between the germline ends. The germline V gene has CDR1 SGDLS and CDR2 YYNGEE.

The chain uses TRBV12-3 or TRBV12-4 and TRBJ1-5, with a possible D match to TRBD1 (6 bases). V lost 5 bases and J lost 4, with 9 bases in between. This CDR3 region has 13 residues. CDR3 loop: CASSPGTNQPQHF. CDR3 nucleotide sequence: TGTGCCAGCAGTCCCGGGACAAATCAGCCCCAGCATTTT.

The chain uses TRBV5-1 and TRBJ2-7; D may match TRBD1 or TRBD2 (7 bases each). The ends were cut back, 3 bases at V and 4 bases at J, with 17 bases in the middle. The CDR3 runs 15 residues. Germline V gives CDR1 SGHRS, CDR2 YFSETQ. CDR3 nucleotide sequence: TGCGCCAGCAGCTGGGGGGGACAGCGAGGATACGAGCAGTACTTC. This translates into CASSWGGQRGYEQYF.

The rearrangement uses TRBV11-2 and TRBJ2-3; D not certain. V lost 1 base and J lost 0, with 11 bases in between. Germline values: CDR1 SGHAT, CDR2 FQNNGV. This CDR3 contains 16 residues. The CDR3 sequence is CASSLVVQSSTDTQYF. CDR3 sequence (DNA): TGTGCCAGCAGCTTAGTGGTTCAATCTAGCACAGATACGCAGTATTTT.

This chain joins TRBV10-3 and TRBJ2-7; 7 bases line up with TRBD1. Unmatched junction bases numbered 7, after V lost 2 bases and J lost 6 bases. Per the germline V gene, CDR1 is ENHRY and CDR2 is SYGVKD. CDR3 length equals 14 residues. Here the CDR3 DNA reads TGTGCCATCAGTGAGGACACAGGGGTGAGCGAGCAGTACTTC. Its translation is CAISEDTGVSEQYF.

The CDR3 region is CASSQGIGGQNYGYTF. As DNA, the CDR3 is TGCGCCAGCAGCCAGGGGATTGGGGGACAGAACTATGGCTACACCTTC. The V call is TRBV4-1, the J call TRBJ1-2; 7 bases map to TRBD1. V trimming: 3 bases; J trimming: 2 bases; junction bases outside the gene matches: 9. Germline V lookup: CDR1 MGHRA, CDR2 YSYEKL. The CDR3 covers 16 residues.

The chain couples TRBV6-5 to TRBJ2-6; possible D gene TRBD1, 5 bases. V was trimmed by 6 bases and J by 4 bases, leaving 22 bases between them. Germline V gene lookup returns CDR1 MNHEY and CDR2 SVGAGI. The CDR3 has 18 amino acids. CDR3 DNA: TGTGCCAGCAGGCTAAGTCAGGGTACACTCTCCGGGGCCAACGTCCTGACTTTC. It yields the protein CASRLSQGTLSGANVLTF.